This entry is about one T cell receptor (beta chain). Its antigen is not identified. PCR amplification relied on 60 Vbeta primers (plus 13 Jbeta primers). The protocol was immunoSEQ multiplex PCR, while the TCRdb copy is restricted to in-frame clones and leaves out a portion. Of roughly 120,000 clones listed, around 80% are singletons. This sample was included in a study of cytomegalovirus exposure and HLA in healthy donors. Overall study findings and caveats: Within an earlier analysis, most TCR beta V segments proved productive either about 90% or about 30% of the time. The authors reported that TCR beta sequences could predict HLA-A and HLA-B alleles. These predictions were accurate for most subjects in the first cohort. In a later analysis, V- and J-gene trimming of beta chains associated with a DCLRE1C missense variant, replicated independently.

Germline V lookup: CDR1 SGHNT, CDR2 YYREEE (reference sequence). The CDR3 extends over 14 amino acids. V was pared by 4 bases and J by 6 bases, with 14 bases between. This chain joins TRBV5-4 and TRBJ1-5, with TRBD1 as a possible D gene (6 bases). Sequenced input: PBMCs. This TCR was sampled from a human donor in good health. CDR3 DNA sequence: TGTGCCAGCAGCCAGGAAACAGGGACTCAGCCCCAGCATTTT. Protein product: CASSQETGTQPQHF.